Sequencing of this T cell receptor (beta chain) was carried out in a study of T cells in tumors after PD-1 blockade. Whole-study context: No patient had prior checkpoint blockade, systemic immunosuppression, or radiotherapy within 4 weeks. A subset received ongoing vismodegib 150 mg daily alongside anti-PD-1 therapy. Study conclusions and caveats: Blood contained approximately 41% of the tumor's TCR clonotypes.

The table came from immunoSEQ multiplex PCR; TCRdb's copy has only in-frame clones and leaves some out. This sample has over 60,000 clones, with less than 85% found just once. The V segment lost 6 bases and the J segment 3 bases; nucleotides outside the gene matches: 4. This CDR3 is 13 amino acids long. Template: tumor biopsy or peripheral blood genomic DNA, 616-6,004 ng per sample. This clone has a handful of counts. Its cognate antigen is unknown. The sample in question was PBMCs, obtained after anti-PD-1 treatment. The V gene is TRBV12-3 or TRBV12-4, the J gene TRBJ2-7; 8 nucleotides agree with TRBD2. This TCR was recovered from a human donor with basal cell carcinoma. The CDR3 sequence: CASRLAAVYEQYF. The CDR3 nucleotides read TGTGCCAGCAGACTAGCGGCGGTCTACGAGCAGTACTTC.